This T cell receptor (beta chain) was obtained from a study of blood T cell repertoires in COVID-19. The length of the CDR3 is 16 residues. V dropped 10 bases and J dropped 5 bases, with 24 bases sitting between them. Germline assignment: CDR1 SGHRS and CDR2 YFSETQ. In the authors' workflow: How many nucleated cells were present was estimated from reference gene primer amplification. Libraries were prepared by immunoSEQ multiplex PCR; TCRdb keeps only in-frame clonotypes and omits some of them. The V and J calls and clone size come from that table; D and trimming were worked out from the DNA. The repertoire has 270,000 or so clones, around 82% of them found once; the top ten carry roughly 8.6%.

Specimen: peripheral blood. The chain links TRBV5-1 to TRBJ2-2; maybe TRBD1 (6 bases). This TCR was recovered from a human donor in a cohort sampled during active COVID-19. In DNA form, the CDR3 reads TGCGCCTCCCGAACCGGACAGTCTTCAGGGACCGGGGAGCTGTTTTTT. This encodes CASRTGQSSGTGELFF.